Below are 17 T cell receptor beta chains sequenced from a single sample in a study of cytomegalovirus exposure and HLA in healthy donors. Primers: 60 Vbeta forward and 13 Jbeta reverse. Sequencing used immunoSEQ multiplex PCR; TCRdb keeps in-frame clones, though not all of them. This sample yields 150,000 to 200,000 clones, of which approximately 81% are seen a single time; approximately 1.5% belongs to the top ten. The sample taken for sequencing was PBMCs. These TCRs come from a male donor in good health and CMV-seronegative.

The chain couples TRBV2 to TRBJ2-7, with D unclear. The CDR3 length is 12 residues. V lost 2 bases and J 1 base, leaving 3 bases between the germline ends. CDR1 is SNHLY, CDR2 FYNNEI, per germline. CDR3 residues: CASSEQSYEQYF. CDR3 in DNA: TGTGCCAGCAGTGAACAGTCCTACGAGCAGTACTTC.

J is TRBJ2-7 and V is TRBV18; TRBD2 matches at 7 bases. The V segment lost 3 bases and the J segment 6 bases; nucleotides outside the gene matches: 14. Germline V lookup: CDR1 KGHSH, CDR2 LQKENI. The CDR3 extends over 16 amino acids. As DNA, the CDR3 is TGTGCCAGCTCACCTCCCTTGGGCGGGAGTTCAAGCGAGCAGTACTTC. This sequence encodes CASSPPLGGSSSEQYF. The full variable domain, with the rest looked up from reference TRBV18 and TRBJ2-7, is NAGVMQNPRHLVRRRGQEARLRCSPMKGHSHVYWYRQLPEEGLKFMVYLQKENIIDESGMPKERFSAEFPKEGPSILRIQQVVRGDSAAYFCASSPPLGGSSSEQYFGPGTRLTVT.

The V and J genes are TRBV5-1 and TRBJ1-5; 9 nucleotides line up with TRBD1. This CDR3 region has 15 residues. CDR1 is SGHRS, CDR2 YFSETQ, per germline. With V trimmed by 4 bases and J by 5 bases, 7 bases remained unmatched. CDR3 DNA sequence: TGCGCCAGCAGCCCCGGGGACAGGGATGATCAGCCCCAGCATTTT. Translation: CASSPGDRDDQPQHF.

The V and J genes are TRBV18 and TRBJ1-1; 7 bases match TRBD1. Germline assignment: CDR1 KGHSH and CDR2 LQKENI. CDR3 length: 17 amino acids. V lost 1 base and J lost 2; bases outside the gene matches: 10. CDR3 sequence (DNA): TGTGCCAGCTCACCACTTGGGGCAGGGGGACCCAACACTGAAGCTTTCTTT. As protein: CASSPLGAGGPNTEAFF.

This chain links TRBV7-3 with TRBJ2-3; D not certain. Trimming took off 5 bases at V and 5 bases at J, with 8 bases between the two ends. Germline lookup yields CDR1 SGHTA and CDR2 FQGTGA. This CDR3 contains 12 residues. This CDR3 is CASSPGGDTQYF. Written as DNA, the CDR3 is TGTGCCAGCAGCCCCGGTGGAGATACGCAGTATTTT.

The chain carries TRBV11-2 and TRBJ2-7; TRBD1 matches 9 bases. Germline V lookup: CDR1 SGHAT, CDR2 FQNNGV. The CDR3 runs to 13 residues. V was pared by 5 bases and J by 4 bases, with 3 bases of the junction left unmatched. CDR3 residues: CASSGQGWYEQYF. The CDR3 nucleotides are TGTGCCAGCAGCGGACAGGGGTGGTACGAGCAGTACTTC.

The chain combines TRBV9 with TRBJ2-1, with D tentatively TRBD2 (5 bases). The CDR3 runs to 16 residues. V lost 1 base and J lost 3, with 14 bases in between. Germline CDR1 and CDR2: SGDLS and YYNGEE. The CDR3 region has the DNA TGTGCCAGCAGCGTAACGTCGAGCGGAGACTACAATGAGCAGTTCTTC. This codes for CASSVTSSGDYNEQFF. Together with reference TRBV9 and TRBJ2-1, the CDR3 gives the full variable domain: DSGVTQTPKHLITATGQRVTLRCSPRSGDLSVYWYQQSLDQGLQFLIQYYNGEERAKGNILERFSAQQFPDLHSELNLSSLELGDSALYFCASSVTSSGDYNEQFFGPGTRLTVL.

The rearrangement joins TRBV5-4 to TRBJ2-5, with TRBD2 as a possible D gene (6 bases). The CDR3 is 13 residues long. Germline lookup yields CDR1 SGHNT and CDR2 YYREEE (reference sequence). The V gene lost 3 bases and the J gene lost 2 bases, with 8 bases spanning the gap. The CDR3 DNA is TGTGCCAGCAGCTGGGACTTTCAAGAGACCCAGTACTTC. Its protein is CASSWDFQETQYF.

V is TRBV4-1 and J is TRBJ2-1; TRBD2 aligns across 10 bases. CDR3 length: 19 amino acids. The ends lost 2 bases at V and 5 bases at J; junction bases unmatched: 15. In germline, CDR1 is MGHRA, CDR2 YSYEKL. Here the CDR3 reads CASSQSQPGTSEQNNEQFF. The CDR3 DNA sequence: TGCGCCAGCAGCCAATCTCAACCCGGGACTAGCGAGCAGAACAATGAGCAGTTCTTC.

As concerns this clone: One end of the junction is discordant with germline, which a read error may explain. V is TRBV7-9 and J is TRBJ1-1; D remains unclear. CDR1 and CDR2 from the germline V gene are SEHNR and FQNEAQ (reference sequence). The CDR3 loop spans 14 amino acids. CDR3 bases: TGTTCCAGCAGCCCCGCGGATGGGAACACTGAAGCTTTCTTT. It codes for CSSSPADGNTEAFF.

V gene TRBV4-3 combines with J gene TRBJ2-5, with 8 bases fitting TRBD2. With 4 bases clipped from V and 2 bases from J, the junction kept 9 bases outside the gene matches. The CDR3 has 16 residues. CDR1 is LGHNA, CDR2 YSLEER, per germline. In nucleotides, the CDR3 is TGCGCCAGCAGCCTCGCCAGACTAGCGTCGCAAGAGACCCAGTACTTC. It translates to CASSLARLASQETQYF.

This chain links TRBV6-1 with TRBJ2-3; no definite D call. The CDR3 is made up of 13 amino acids. The V end lost 6 bases, the J end lost 0 bases, and 7 bases lay between the germline ends. The germline V gene encodes CDR1 MNHNS and CDR2 SASEGT. CDR3 protein: CASRPGSTDTQYF. DNA for the CDR3: TGTGCCAGCAGACCCGGGAGCACAGATACGCAGTATTTT.

This chain links TRBV10-1 with TRBJ1-1; 10 nucleotides agree with TRBD1. V trimming: 4 bases; J trimming: 3 bases; junction bases outside the gene matches: 5. CDR3 length: 15 amino acids. Germline values: CDR1 WNHNN, CDR2 SYGVQD (reference sequence). The CDR3 DNA is TGCGCCAGCAGTGCCAGGGACAGGGGATACACTGAAGCTTTCTTT. Amino acids: CASSARDRGYTEAFF.

The chain recombines TRBV19 with TRBJ2-7, with D perhaps TRBD1 (7 bases). The CDR3 spans 15 residues. Germline CDR1 and CDR2: LNHDA and SQIVND (reference sequence). V lost 3 bases and J 4 bases, leaving 16 bases between the germline ends. CDR3 amino acids: CASSMAQGGGYEQYF. The CDR3 DNA is TGTGCCAGTAGTATGGCCCAGGGGGGCGGGTACGAGCAGTACTTC.

The V gene is TRBV7-2, the J gene TRBJ2-1; no definite D call. V dropped 3 bases and J dropped 6 bases, with 6 bases sitting between them. CDR1 and CDR2 from the germline V gene are SGHTA and FQGNSA. The CDR3 covers 12 residues. The CDR3 DNA sequence: TGTGCCAGCAGCTTTTCTCCCAATGAGCAGTTCTTC. Its translation is CASSFSPNEQFF.

V and J are TRBV10-3 and TRBJ2-5; 12 bases are a match to TRBD2. Per germline, CDR1 ENHRY and CDR2 SYGVKD. J gave up 1 base and V 2 bases, and 2 bases lay outside the gene matches. This CDR3 is 16 amino acids long. CDR3 region: CAISEGLAGTQETQYF. The CDR3 DNA is TGTGCCATCAGTGAGGGACTAGCGGGGACCCAAGAGACCCAGTACTTC.

V is TRBV30 and J is TRBJ1-1; a possible D gene is TRBD1 (5 bases). From germline, CDR1 is GTSNPN and CDR2 SVGIG (reference sequence). The CDR3 runs to 15 residues. Trimming took 0 bases from V and 1 from J, leaving 12 bases between them. CDR3 protein: CAWSVGGSGNTEAFF. The DNA for the CDR3 is TGTGCCTGGAGTGTCGGGGGTTCAGGGAACACTGAAGCTTTCTTT.